A selection of T cell receptor beta chains follows, all from one sample in a study of CD8 T cells in Susac syndrome. Via MiXCR, TCRdb re-called the immunoSEQ multiplex PCR reads, giving one row per CDR3 protein. The sample shows 120,000 or so distinct CDR3 sequences, more than 90% of them seen only once. Input material: CD4+ T cells from PBMCs. The receptors were gathered from a human donor in good health. CDR3s include the opening cysteine and the closing phenylalanine or tryptophan. D genes are given only for firm matches. Clone size is given for some rows only: seen once, a few or many times, or a class if the clone is expanded.

D gene | CDR3 length | J gene | V gene | clone size | CDR3 DNA | CDR3 protein
TRBD2 | 15 | TRBJ2-1 | TRBV24-1 | NA | TGTGCCACCAGTGATACCGGGACTAGCGGTAATGAGCAGTTCTTC | CATSDTGTSGNEQFF
TRBD2 | 17 | TRBJ2-5 | TRBV2 | NA | TGTGCCAGCAGTGACCTACTAGCGGTCCGCCGACAAGAGACCCAGTACTTC | CASSDLLAVRRQETQYF
NA | 14 | TRBJ2-7 | TRBV7-9 | NA | TGTGCCAGCAGCTTAGAGGTGGGGGGTGGCGAGCAGTACTTC | CASSLEVGGGEQYF
NA | 13 | TRBJ2-1 | TRBV6-5 | once | TGTGCCAGCCGAGGAACAGGTAGTGATGAGCAGTTCTTC | CASRGTGSDEQFF
TRBD1 | 14 | TRBJ2-7 | TRBV12-3/TRBV12-4 | once | TGTGCCAGCAGATCTACAGGGGGGTTTAACGAGCAGTACTTC | CASRSTGGFNEQYF
NA | 13 | TRBJ2-7 | TRBV18 | NA | TGTGCCAGCTCACCCGGTACTGGGTACGAGCAGTACTTC | CASSPGTGYEQYF
TRBD1 | 14 | TRBJ2-1 | TRBV5-1 | NA | TGCGCCAGCATGTTAGGACAGGCCTACAATGAGCAGTTCTTC | CASMLGQAYNEQFF
NA | 17 | TRBJ2-4 | TRBV10-3 | once | TGTGCCATCAGCCCGGGGAGCAGTCAGTTAGCCAAAAACATTCAGTACTTC | CAISPGSSQLAKNIQYF
NA | 14 | TRBJ2-6 | TRBV29-1 | NA | TGCAGCGTTTATTCAGGGTCTGGGGCCAACGTCCTGACTTTC | CSVYSGSGANVLTF
NA | 15 | TRBJ2-7 | TRBV6-5 | NA | TGTGCCAGCAGTGCAACGAAGCAGGGAGCCTACGAGCAGTACTTC | CASSATKQGAYEQYF
NA | 13 | TRBJ2-1 | TRBV29-1 | NA | TGCAGCGCTGGCCGGGGATCTCTGAATGAGCAGTTCTTC | CSAGRGSLNEQFF
NA | 15 | TRBJ1-5 | TRBV28 | NA | TGTGCCAGCAGTTTCCCTTTCGGCAGGGGTCAGCCCCAGCATTTT | CASSFPFGRGQPQHF
TRBD1 | 15 | TRBJ2-1 | TRBV5-1 | NA | TGCGCCAGCAGCGACCGGGACAGGGTTCTTGCTGAGCAGTTCTTC | CASSDRDRVLAEQFF
NA | 16 | TRBJ1-1 | TRBV27 | NA | TGTGCCAGTTCCCCCGGCAGGGGAGCTATGAACACTGAAGCTTTCTTT | CASSPGRGAMNTEAFF
NA | 15 | TRBJ1-3 | TRBV27 | NA | TGTGCCAGCACTGAGCGGGGGGGTTCGGGAAACACCATATATTTT | CASTERGGSGNTIYF
NA | 17 | TRBJ1-4 | TRBV16 | NA | TGTGCCAGCAGCCGATCTGGTACCGGGGCCGGGGCTGGAAAACTGTTTTTT | CASSRSGTGAGAGKLFF
NA | 13 | TRBJ1-2 | TRBV10-3 | NA | TGTGCCATCAGACAGGGACCTAACTATGGCTACACCTTC | CAIRQGPNYGYTF
NA | 14 | TRBJ1-1 | TRBV14 | NA | TGTGCCAGCAGCCAAGACTACAGCGGCACTGAAGCTTTCTTT | CASSQDYSGTEAFF
NA | 18 | TRBJ1-1 | TRBV11-2 | NA | TGTGCCAGCAGCCCTCGACCGCCCCAGGCAGTCATGAACACTGAAGCTTTCTTT | CASSPRPPQAVMNTEAFF
NA | 12 | TRBJ2-5 | TRBV20-1 | NA | TGCAGTGCTCCCCCAGGGGAAGAGACCCAGTACTTC | CSAPPGEETQYF
NA | 13 | TRBJ2-7 | TRBV11-1 | NA | TGTGCCAGCAGCATGGACCAAACCTACGAGCAGTACTTC | CASSMDQTYEQYF
NA | 14 | TRBJ2-5 | TRBV3-1 | NA | TGTGCCAGCAGCTTGATGACAGGAGAAGAGACCCAGTACTTC | CASSLMTGEETQYF
NA | 14 | TRBJ2-7 | TRBV7-9 | NA | TGTGCCAGCAGCTTAGACGGGATCTCCTACGAGCAGTACTTC | CASSLDGISYEQYF
TRBD1 | 18 | TRBJ1-2 | TRBV6-4 | NA | TGTGCCAGCAGTGACTCCGGGACAGGGGGCGAAGCTAACTATGGCTACACCTTC | CASSDSGTGGEANYGYTF
TRBD2 | 13 | TRBJ2-7 | TRBV4-1 | NA | TGCGCCAGCAGCCAGGGTACTAGCGGGAGTCAGTACTTC | CASSQGTSGSQYF
NA | 15 | TRBJ2-7 | TRBV7-2 | NA | TGTGCCAGCAGCTTAGGACCTAACCCGTCCTACGAGCAGTACTTC | CASSLGPNPSYEQYF
NA | 13 | TRBJ1-5 | TRBV7-2 | NA | TGTGCCAGCAGTCCGACGAGAGATCAGCCCCAGCATTTT | CASSPTRDQPQHF
NA | 14 | TRBJ2-5 | TRBV15 | NA | TGTGCCACCAGCAGAGACGGGGGCGGCAAGACCCAGTACTTC | CATSRDGGGKTQYF
NA | 15 | TRBJ1-4 | TRBV7-9 | NA | TGTGCCAGCAGCCCTAAGACGGCAACTAATGAAAAACTGTTTTTT | CASSPKTATNEKLFF
TRBD2 | 15 | TRBJ2-3 | TRBV7-9 | NA | TGTGCCAGCAGCTTTACTAGCGGGAGCGCAGATACGCAGTATTTT | CASSFTSGSADTQYF
NA | 14 | TRBJ1-1 | TRBV5-1 | NA | TGCGCCAGCAGCTTGGGGGGCCCGAACACTGAAGCTTTCTTT | CASSLGGPNTEAFF
NA | 12 | TRBJ2-1 | TRBV11-2 | NA | TGTGCCAGCAGCTTAGCTAACAATGAGCAGTTCTTC | CASSLANNEQFF
TRBD2 | 13 | TRBJ2-5 | TRBV12-3/TRBV12-4 | NA | TGTGCCAGCACCAGACTAGCGGCAGAGACCCAGTACTTC | CASTRLAAETQYF
NA | 14 | TRBJ2-3 | TRBV29-1 | NA | TGCAGCGTGCGAGGGGGGCCCAACACAGATACGCAGTATTTT | CSVRGGPNTDTQYF
NA | 13 | TRBJ2-3 | TRBV18 | NA | TGTGCCAGCTCACCACCGGTCACAGATACGCAGTATTTT | CASSPPVTDTQYF
TRBD2 | 13 | TRBJ2-7 | TRBV2 | once | TGTGCCAGCAGGGCGGGAGCCTTCGACGAGCAGTACTTC | CASRAGAFDEQYF
NA | 15 | TRBJ2-5 | TRBV18 | NA | TGTGCCAGCTCACCTTTTCCAGGGGAAGGGGAGACCCAGTACTTC | CASSPFPGEGETQYF
NA | 14 | TRBJ1-5 | TRBV30 | NA | TGTGCCTGGAGCCCCGACAGGTTGTCTCAGCCCCAGCATTTT | CAWSPDRLSQPQHF
TRBD1 | 14 | TRBJ1-6 | TRBV29-1 | NA | TGCAGCGTTAAACAGGGGGCAAGTAATTCACCCCTCCACTTT | CSVKQGASNSPLHF
TRBD2 | 14 | TRBJ2-1 | TRBV20-1 | NA | TGCAGTGCCCCAGACGGGACTACACGAAATGAGCAGTTCTTC | CSAPDGTTRNEQFF
TRBD2 | 15 | TRBJ2-7 | TRBV6-5 | few | TGTGCCAGCAGTTACACAGCGGGAGGGCCAGGAGAGCAGTACTTC | CASSYTAGGPGEQYF
TRBD2 | 15 | TRBJ2-3 | TRBV5-4 | NA | TGTGCCAGCAGCGAAAGTAGCGGGAGGGCAGATACGCAGTATTTT | CASSESSGRADTQYF
NA | 12 | TRBJ2-7 | TRBV12-3/TRBV12-4 | NA | TGTGCCAGCAGCCGAGGACCGGGCGAGCAGTACTTC | CASSRGPGEQYF
TRBD1 | 17 | TRBJ1-1 | TRBV27 | NA | TGTGCCAGCAGTGTAATTCGGACAGGGGTTGGGAACACTGAAGCTTTCTTT | CASSVIRTGVGNTEAFF
TRBD1 | 14 | TRBJ1-2 | TRBV12-3/TRBV12-4 | NA | TGTGCCAGCACCTTGGGACAGGCGAACTATGGCTACACCTTC | CASTLGQANYGYTF
TRBD2 | 15 | TRBJ2-7 | TRBV18 | NA | TGTGCCAGCTCCCCAAGCGGGAGTTCTTCCTACGAGCAGTACTTC | CASSPSGSSSYEQYF
TRBD2 | 13 | TRBJ2-5 | TRBV29-1 | NA | TGCAGCGTTGAAGTTAGCGGGCTGGGGGACCAGTACTTC | CSVEVSGLGDQYF
NA | 14 | TRBJ2-7 | TRBV6-5 | NA | TGTGCCAGCAGTTACACCCTCATCAGGGGCGAGCAGTACTTC | CASSYTLIRGEQYF
NA | 13 | TRBJ2-1 | TRBV24-1 | NA | TGTGCCACCAGTGATTCCACATACAATGAGCAGTTCTTC | CATSDSTYNEQFF
NA | 15 | TRBJ2-4 | TRBV23-1 | NA | TGCGCCAGCAGTCATGAGAATCTAGCCAAAAACATTCAGTACTTC | CASSHENLAKNIQYF
NA | 13 | TRBJ2-3 | TRBV20-1 | NA | TGCAGTGCCCCGAGCGGAGCCTTAGATACGCAGTATTTT | CSAPSGALDTQYF
TRBD1 | 15 | TRBJ2-7 | TRBV5-4 | NA | TGTGCCAGCAGCCACCCAGGGGGCATCTCCTACGAGCAGTACTTC | CASSHPGGISYEQYF
NA | 16 | TRBJ2-7 | TRBV4-1 | NA | TGCGCCAGCAGCCAAGGGGTGGGTAGTAGCGGTTACGAGCAGTACTTC | CASSQGVGSSGYEQYF